This TCR beta chain derives from a study of spatial heterogeneity in lung cancer. Study-level points and caveats: Counts that tracked tumor mutation counts were those of expanded intratumoral alpha and beta TCRs.

V dropped 1 base and J dropped 0 bases, with 1 base sitting between them. The germline gives CDR1 LGHNA, CDR2 YNFKEQ. The CDR3 sequence is 13 residues long. TCRdb recomputed calls from the 5' RACE reads with MiXCR, one row per CDR3 protein. The sample includes 100,000 or so distinct CDR3 sequences, 3.5% to 5% of them seen just once. This sample's time point: sample taken at primary tumor resection. In its sample, this clonotype was seen many times. Its antigen is still unknown. The sequence was collected from a male donor with early-stage non-small cell lung cancer. The genes are TRBV4-2 and TRBJ1-5; no clear D gene. The sequencing here drew on lung tumor tissue, taken at surgery. DNA of the CDR3: TGTGCCAGCAGCCAAGGTAGCAATCAGCCCCAGCATTTT. Encoded protein: CASSQGSNQPQHF.